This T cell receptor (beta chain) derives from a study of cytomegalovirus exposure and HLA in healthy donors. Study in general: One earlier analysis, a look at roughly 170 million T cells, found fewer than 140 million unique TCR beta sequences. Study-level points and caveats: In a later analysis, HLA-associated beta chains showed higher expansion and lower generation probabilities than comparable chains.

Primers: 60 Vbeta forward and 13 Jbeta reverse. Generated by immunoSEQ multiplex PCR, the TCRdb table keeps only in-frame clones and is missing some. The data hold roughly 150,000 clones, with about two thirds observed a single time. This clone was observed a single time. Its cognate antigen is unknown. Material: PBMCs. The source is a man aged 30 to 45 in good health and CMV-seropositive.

The CDR3: CASTRDSLTGELFF. Here the CDR3 DNA reads TGTGCCAGCACCAGGGATTCATTAACCGGGGAGCTGTTTTTT. This chain links TRBV6-5 with TRBJ2-2; TRBD1 might be the D (5 bases). This CDR3 has 14 amino acids. V lost 7 bases to trimming and J lost 5 bases, with 14 bases between them. Germline CDR1 MNHEY, CDR2 SVGAGI.